Presented here are 26 T cell receptor beta chains from one specimen sequenced in a study of T cell repertoires in cytomegalovirus infection. No cognate antigen is known for these TCRs. Each CDR3 protein gets one entry after TCRdb re-called the reads with MiXCR. The sample contains about 140,000 distinct CDR3 sequences, more than 30% of which appear only once. The sample was CD8+ T cells from cultured PBMCs, taken from culture after CMV antigen stimulation. The source is a human donor in good health (CMV status not recorded). Some clones in this sample may be carry-over from other donors' samples.

This clonotype was detected many times. The chain links TRBV24-1 to TRBJ2-2; no firm D call. CDR1 is KGHDR and CDR2 is SFDVKD in the germline V gene. The CDR3 loop spans 16 amino acids. Trimming took off 1 base at V and 0 bases at J, with 8 bases between the two ends. The DNA of the CDR3 is TGTGCCACCAGTGATTTCGGTCGACCGAACACCGGGGAGCTGTTTTTT. Amino acid sequence: CATSDFGRPNTGELFF.

This clonotype was recorded a few times. The CDR3 reads CASSPTTSGSNNEQFF. CDR3 nucleotides: TGTGCCAGCTCACCAACAACTTCGGGGTCCAACAATGAGCAGTTCTTC. The gene calls are TRBV18 and TRBJ2-1; D perhaps matches TRBD2 (5 bases). V lost 2 bases to trimming and J lost 5 bases, with 16 bases between them. This CDR3 is 16 amino acids long. Germline loops: CDR1 KGHSH, CDR2 LQKENI.

The V and J genes are TRBV27 and TRBJ2-3, with D unclear. V dropped 2 bases and J dropped 7 bases, with 10 bases sitting between them. This CDR3 spans 13 amino acids. Germline-derived CDR1 and CDR2 are MNHEY and SMNVEV (reference sequence). DNA of the CDR3: TGTGCCAGCAGTTTACCCAACAAAAATACGCAGTATTTT. It yields the protein CASSLPNKNTQYF.

This clonotype was recorded a few times. The chain uses TRBV7-9 and TRBJ2-5; D gene uncertain. The CDR3 has 14 amino acids. V gave up 3 bases and J gave up 4 bases, with 12 bases separating them. Per germline, CDR1 SEHNR and CDR2 FQNEAQ (reference sequence). The CDR3 region has the DNA TGTGCCAGCAGCTTTTCAGAAGGCGGAGAGACCCAGTACTTC. This encodes CASSFSEGGETQYF.

This clonotype showed up just a few times. The gene calls are TRBV19 and TRBJ2-7; 9 bases line up with TRBD1. CDR1 is LNHDA, CDR2 SQIVND, per germline (reference sequence). Trimming removed 5 bases from V and 3 bases from J; junction bases left unmatched: 8. The CDR3 is made up of 15 amino acids. CDR3 bases: TGTGCCAGTAGTCTCCGGACAGGGGATTTCTACGAGCAGTACTTC. Amino acid sequence: CASSLRTGDFYEQYF.

The rearrangement joins TRBV6-2 or TRBV6-3 to TRBJ2-4, with D perhaps TRBD2 (5 bases). Germline V gene data show CDR1 as MNHEY and CDR2 as SVGEGT. Trimming took off 6 bases at V and 3 bases at J, with 15 bases between the two ends. This CDR3 has 15 residues. The CDR3 reads CASRIDVGGKNIQYF. CDR3 nucleotide sequence: TGTGCCAGCAGGATTGACGTAGGAGGCAAAAACATTCAGTACTTC.

Comment on this clonotype: This clone may be a read error of a much larger clone one base away. The V gene is TRBV19, the J gene TRBJ1-4; the D gene is possibly TRBD1 (6 bases). V was trimmed by 8 bases and J by 0 bases, leaving 13 bases between them. Per the germline V gene, CDR1 is LNHDA and CDR2 is SQIVND (reference sequence). CDR3 length: 15 amino acids. The CDR3 DNA is TGTGCCAGTTCACCCCGGACAGCAACTAATGAAAAACTGTTTTTT. It is translated as CASSPRTATNEKLFF.

The genes are TRBV4-1 and TRBJ2-1; either TRBD1 or TRBD2 may fit D (6 bases each). V lost 2 bases, J lost 4 bases, and 9 bases lay in between. Germline V gives CDR1 MGHRA, CDR2 YSYEKL. CDR3 length: 14 amino acids. This CDR3 reads CASSQLGGYNEQFF. CDR3 in DNA: TGCGCCAGCAGCCAACTAGGGGGGTACAATGAGCAGTTCTTC.

The genes are TRBV20-1 and TRBJ1-2, with TRBD1 as a possible D gene (5 bases). Trimming stripped 3 bases from V and 1 base from J, with 18 bases between. Looked up from germline, CDR1 is DFQATT and CDR2 is SNEGSKA (reference sequence). The CDR3 totals 16 residues. CDR3 DNA sequence: TGCAGTGCTAGGAAATCCGGGACTGGAGATAACTATGGCTACACCTTC. It encodes CSARKSGTGDNYGYTF.

CDR3 nucleotide sequence: TGTGCCAGCGGGTCCCTCTCCTACGAGCAGTACTTC. Protein sequence: CASGSLSYEQYF. The chain uses TRBV2 and TRBJ2-7; no clear D gene. Trimming took 8 bases from V and 0 from J, leaving 8 bases between them. CDR1 and CDR2 (germline): SNHLY, FYNNEI. CDR3 size: 12 residues.

The genes are TRBV27 and TRBJ2-1; no clear D. The CDR3 totals 13 residues. V lost 4 bases, J lost 10 bases, and 14 bases lay in between. The germline CDR1 and CDR2 sequences are MNHEY and SMNVEV (reference sequence). The chain's CDR3 is CASSSAVSREQFF. For the CDR3, the DNA is TGTGCCAGCAGTTCCGCAGTGTCTCGCGAGCAGTTCTTC.

The chain links TRBV4-1 to TRBJ2-5, with TRBD2 matching over 13 bases. Germline V lookup: CDR1 MGHRA, CDR2 YSYEKL. Trimming took 0 bases from V and 1 from J; bases not matched to a gene: 2. The CDR3 covers 17 residues. The CDR3 nucleotides are TGCGCCAGCAGCCAAGATTGGACTAGCGGGGGCCAAGAGACCCAGTACTTC. As protein: CASSQDWTSGGQETQYF.

This chain links TRBV2 with TRBJ2-1; 7 positions agree with TRBD2. The CDR3 length is 18 residues. After removal of 3 bases from V and 7 bases from J, the junction contained 18 bases not matched to a gene. The germline V gene encodes CDR1 SNHLY and CDR2 FYNNEI. The CDR3 region has the DNA TGTGCCAGCAGTGACAACCCCGACGCCTCCGGCGGGGGTAATGAGCAGTTCTTC. This sequence encodes CASSDNPDASGGGNEQFF.

The chain uses TRBV27 and TRBJ2-1; 8 bases are a match to TRBD1. V lost 6 bases, J lost 9 bases, and 7 bases stayed unmatched. The CDR3 contains 13 residues. CDR1 and CDR2 from the germline V gene are MNHEY and SMNVEV (reference sequence). DNA for the CDR3: TGTGCCAGCAGGGGTGGGACAGGATCTGAGCAGTTCTTC. As protein: CASRGGTGSEQFF.

This chain uses TRBV6-2 or TRBV6-3 with TRBJ1-2; D is undetermined. CDR3 length: 11 residues. Germline CDR1 reads MNHEY; CDR2 reads SVGEGT. The V end lost 10 bases, the J end lost 4 bases, and 10 bases lay between the germline ends. CDR3 in amino acids: CAIRTVYGYTF. The CDR3 DNA reads TGTGCCATCCGGACGGTCTATGGCTACACCTTC.

The V call is TRBV4-1, the J call TRBJ2-5; 8 bases are a match to TRBD2. After removal of 4 bases from V and 2 bases from J, the junction contained 6 bases not matched to a gene. The CDR3 consists of 15 residues. CDR1 is MGHRA, CDR2 YSYEKL, per germline. The CDR3, as DNA: TGCGCCAGCAGCCCCGTGCCGGGGGGGCAAGAGACCCAGTACTTC. Translating gives CASSPVPGGQETQYF.

This clonotype was seen just once. The genes are TRBV20-1 and TRBJ1-3, with 8 bases matching TRBD1. CDR1 is DFQATT, CDR2 SNEGSKA, per germline (reference sequence). The CDR3 consists of 14 residues. Unmatched junction bases numbered 1, after V lost 1 base and J lost 2 bases. The CDR3 DNA reads as TGCAGTGCTAGAGTGACAGGGGCTGGAAACACCATATATTTT. Its translation is CSARVTGAGNTIYF.

This clonotype was counted between two and nine times. The chain carries TRBV27 and TRBJ1-3; no firm D call. CDR3 size: 16 residues. Trimming removed 2 bases from V and 0 bases from J, with 11 bases in between. Per the germline V gene, CDR1 is MNHEY and CDR2 is SMNVEV (reference sequence). The CDR3 DNA is TGTGCCAGCAGTTTACTTACGGAAAGCTCTGGAAACACCATATATTTT. It translates to CASSLLTESSGNTIYF.

The table lists this clonotype with a few counts. DNA of the CDR3: TGTGCCAGCAGCCCACTAGCGGGGCACACAGATACGCAGTATTTT. Encoded protein: CASSPLAGHTDTQYF. The V and J genes are TRBV7-3 and TRBJ2-3; TRBD2 agrees at 10 bases. The V gene's germline CDR1 is SGHTA and CDR2 FQGTGA. The junction had 4 bases not matched to a gene; V was cut back by 5 bases and J by 2 bases. CDR3 size: 15 residues.

This clonotype was seen only once. This chain links TRBV6-1 with TRBJ2-1, with 11 bases identical to TRBD1. CDR3 length equals 15 residues. J gave up 3 bases and V 6 bases, and 4 bases lay outside the gene matches. The germline gives CDR1 MNHNS, CDR2 SASEGT. The CDR3 sequence: CASRPGTGGYNEQFF. The CDR3 DNA sequence: TGTGCCAGCAGGCCCGGGACAGGGGGCTACAATGAGCAGTTCTTC.

The chain links TRBV11-1 to TRBJ2-1; D gene ambiguous. Trimming took off 5 bases at V and 8 bases at J, with 7 bases between the two ends. Germline V gene lookup returns CDR1 SGHAT and CDR2 FQDESV (reference sequence). This CDR3 comprises 11 residues. The CDR3 DNA reads TGTGCCAGCAGCGTAGTAGATGAGCAGTTCTTC. It codes for CASSVVDEQFF.

This clonotype has a handful of counts. The rearrangement links TRBV12-3 or TRBV12-4 to TRBJ2-5; the match to TRBD1 covers 12 bases. The CDR3 is 16 amino acids. The ends lost 5 bases at V and 4 bases at J; junction bases unmatched: 8. The CDR3 protein is CASSPPGQGAGETQYF. The CDR3 region has the DNA TGTGCCAGCAGTCCTCCGGGACAGGGGGCTGGAGAGACCCAGTACTTC.

This clonotype was seen many times. V and J are TRBV11-2 and TRBJ1-6, with unresolved D. Per germline, CDR1 SGHAT and CDR2 FQNNGV. This CDR3 is 12 amino acids long. Trimming left V 2 bases short and J 10 bases short, with 6 bases between. CDR3 loop: CASSLYESPLHF. CDR3 sequence (DNA): TGTGCCAGCAGCTTATACGAGTCACCCCTCCACTTT.

This clonotype was detected a few times. V is TRBV6-1 and J is TRBJ2-1; TRBD2 matches 11 bases. V shed 0 bases, J shed 4 bases, and the junction held 5 bases outside the gene matches. Germline CDR1 is MNHNS and CDR2 is SASEGT. This CDR3 comprises 17 residues. The CDR3 loop reads CASSEAGGLAAYNEQFF. The CDR3 region has the DNA TGTGCCAGCAGTGAAGCTGGGGGACTAGCGGCTTACAATGAGCAGTTCTTC.

CDR3 DNA sequence: TGTGCCAGCAGTTCAACCCCCGGGACAGGGGGCCGGGGCTACACCTTC. It translates to CASSSTPGTGGRGYTF. V and J are TRBV27 and TRBJ1-2; 12 nucleotides align to TRBD1. V gave up 4 bases and J gave up 8 bases; unmatched junction bases: 11. The CDR3 totals 16 residues. The germline V gene encodes CDR1 MNHEY and CDR2 SMNVEV (reference sequence).

CDR3 sequence: CASSSGHQTETQYF. The DNA for the CDR3 is TGTGCCAGCAGCTCGGGACACCAAACAGAGACCCAGTACTTC. The J gene is TRBJ2-5, the V gene TRBV7-9; TRBD1 is a possible D gene (6 bases). Trimming removed 4 bases at V and 4 bases at J, with 13 bases between. CDR1 and CDR2 (germline): SEHNR, FQNEAQ (reference sequence). This CDR3 comprises 14 residues.